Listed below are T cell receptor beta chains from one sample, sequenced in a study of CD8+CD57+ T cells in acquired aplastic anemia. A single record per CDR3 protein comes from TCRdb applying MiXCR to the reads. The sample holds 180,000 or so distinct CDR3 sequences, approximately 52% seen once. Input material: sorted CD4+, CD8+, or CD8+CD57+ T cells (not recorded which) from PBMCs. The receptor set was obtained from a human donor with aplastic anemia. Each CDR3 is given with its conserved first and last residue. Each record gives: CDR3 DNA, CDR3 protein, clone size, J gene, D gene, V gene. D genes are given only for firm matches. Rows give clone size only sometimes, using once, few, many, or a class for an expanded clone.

DNA: TGCGCCAGCAGCCAAGACTACCGACAGGGCATTACGGGCGAGCAGTACTTC
CDR3: CASSQDYRQGITGEQYF
size: .
J: TRBJ2-7
D: TRBD1
V: TRBV4-1

DNA: TGTGCCAGCAGCCCTCCCCGACAGGGTGAGAGAACTAATGAAAAACTGTTTTTT
CDR3: CASSPPRQGERTNEKLFF
size: few
J: TRBJ1-4
D: TRBD1
V: TRBV28

DNA: TGTGCCAGCAGTGAACTCGGCCCGTACGAGCAGTACTTC
CDR3: CASSELGPYEQYF
size: .
J: TRBJ2-7
D: .
V: TRBV2

DNA: TGTGCCAGCAGCCTGACGGCCAGGGAGCTGTTTTTT
CDR3: CASSLTARELFF
size: .
J: TRBJ2-2
D: .
V: TRBV7-7

DNA: TGCAGTGCTAGAGATCCCCAGGGGGCCCGGGAGACCCAGTACTTC
CDR3: CSARDPQGARETQYF
size: .
J: TRBJ2-5
D: TRBD1
V: TRBV20-1

DNA: TGTGCCAGCAGCTCCGGGACTAGCACAGATACGCAGTATTTT
CDR3: CASSSGTSTDTQYF
size: many
J: TRBJ2-3
D: .
V: TRBV12-3/TRBV12-4

DNA: TGTGCCAGCAGTGCGCGGCGGCAGGAGACCCAGTACTTC
CDR3: CASSARRQETQYF
size: many
J: TRBJ2-5
D: .
V: TRBV2

DNA: TGTGCCAGCACCGCAAGGGCGGGAGAGCAGTTCTTC
CDR3: CASTARAGEQFF
size: .
J: TRBJ2-1
D: .
V: TRBV7-9

DNA: TGTGCCAGTAGTATATCGGCAGGGCAAGAGACCCAGTACTTC
CDR3: CASSISAGQETQYF
size: .
J: TRBJ2-5
D: .
V: TRBV19

DNA: TGTGCCAGTACCTACGTGGGCATTCAGTACTTC
CDR3: CASTYVGIQYF
size: .
J: TRBJ2-4
D: .
V: TRBV19

DNA: TGTGCCAGCAGCCTATCCGGGACAGTAAAAAACATTCAGTACTTC
CDR3: CASSLSGTVKNIQYF
size: many
J: TRBJ2-4
D: TRBD1
V: TRBV11-2

DNA: TGTGCCACCAGGAGGGGACAGGGCGAAGCTTTCTTT
CDR3: CATRRGQGEAFF
size: few
J: TRBJ1-1
D: TRBD1
V: TRBV24-1

DNA: TGTGCCAGCAGCTGGGCTATCCGGACAGGCCATTCCGGGCAGTACTTC
CDR3: CASSWAIRTGHSGQYF
size: .
J: TRBJ2-7
D: TRBD1
V: TRBV7-8

DNA: TGTGCCACCTCAGTATTCTACGAGCAGTACTTC
CDR3: CATSVFYEQYF
size: .
J: TRBJ2-7
D: .
V: TRBV6-6

DNA: TGCGCCAGCAGCTTGGGGGCGGGGGGGACCTCTGGGGCCAACGTCCTGACTTTC
CDR3: CASSLGAGGTSGANVLTF
size: many
J: TRBJ2-6
D: TRBD2
V: TRBV5-1

DNA: TGTGCCAGTAGTATCAGGGGAGCGGGAGCTGGCAATGAGCAGTTCTTC
CDR3: CASSIRGAGAGNEQFF
size: many
J: TRBJ2-1
D: TRBD2
V: TRBV19

DNA: TGCAGTGCAAAGACGGGCGAAGGTGTAGGACGGCTGTCTTTT
CDR3: CSAKTGEGVGRLSF
size: .
J: TRBJ2-2
D: .
V: TRBV20-1

DNA: TGTGCCAGCAGCGTGGGACAGAGCTCCTACGAGCAGTACTTC
CDR3: CASSVGQSSYEQYF
size: many
J: TRBJ2-7
D: TRBD1
V: TRBV7-9

DNA: TGCAGCGTTGACAGCTATGGCTACACCTTC
CDR3: CSVDSYGYTF
size: many
J: TRBJ1-2
D: .
V: TRBV29-1

DNA: TGCGCCAGCAGTGAGTCTACCCGGGGAAATGAAAAACTGTTTTTT
CDR3: CASSESTRGNEKLFF
size: .
J: TRBJ1-4
D: .
V: TRBV10-2

DNA: TGTGCCAGCAGCTTAGGCCTGACGAACACTGAAGCTTTCTTT
CDR3: CASSLGLTNTEAFF
size: once
J: TRBJ1-1
D: .
V: TRBV25-1

DNA: TGTGCCACCAGCAGGGACAGGGTGATGAACGAGCAGTACTTC
CDR3: CATSRDRVMNEQYF
size: .
J: TRBJ2-7
D: TRBD1
V: TRBV15

DNA: TGTGCCAGCAGCCATGACAGTCGCGAAGCTTTCTTT
CDR3: CASSHDSREAFF
size: few
J: TRBJ1-1
D: .
V: TRBV7-8

DNA: TGTGCCAGCAGCCTGGGGACTAGCGGGGAAATCGAGCAGTACTTC
CDR3: CASSLGTSGEIEQYF
size: .
J: TRBJ2-7
D: TRBD2
V: TRBV4-2

DNA: TGTGCCAGTAGTATTCAGGCAATGCTGGGTGAGCAGTTCTTC
CDR3: CASSIQAMLGEQFF
size: many
J: TRBJ2-1
D: .
V: TRBV19

DNA: TGTGCCACCAGCAGAGATCCGGGACAGATTGAAGTTTTCTTT
CDR3: CATSRDPGQIEVFF
size: .
J: TRBJ1-1
D: TRBD1
V: TRBV15

DNA: TGCAGTGCTAGCCCCCTAAGGACGGGGTATGGCTACACCTTC
CDR3: CSASPLRTGYGYTF
size: many
J: TRBJ1-2
D: .
V: TRBV20-1

DNA: TGCAGTGCCAGCAGGCCGATCCCCGGTGAGCAGTTCTTC
CDR3: CSASRPIPGEQFF
size: .
J: TRBJ2-1
D: .
V: TRBV20-1

DNA: TGCGCCAGCGCCGGGACAGGGCGGCGGGGCGGGGAGCTGTTTTTT
CDR3: CASAGTGRRGGELFF
size: many
J: TRBJ2-2
D: TRBD1
V: TRBV5-1

DNA: TGTGCCAGCAGGAACAGAGTAAATAGCGGGAGCACAGATACGCAGTATTTT
CDR3: CASRNRVNSGSTDTQYF
size: .
J: TRBJ2-3
D: TRBD2
V: TRBV6-1

DNA: TGTGCCAGCAGCCAAGGAGCCTCCCCAATGGGGACCCAGTACTTC
CDR3: CASSQGASPMGTQYF
size: many
J: TRBJ2-5
D: .
V: TRBV3-1

DNA: TGTGCCAGCAGTTTGACAGGGGCCACTGAAGCTTTCTTT
CDR3: CASSLTGATEAFF
size: many
J: TRBJ1-1
D: TRBD1
V: TRBV12-3/TRBV12-4

DNA: TGCGCCAGCAGCCCAAGCGTTACCATCTATGGCTACACCTTC
CDR3: CASSPSVTIYGYTF
size: many
J: TRBJ1-2
D: .
V: TRBV4-1

DNA: TGTGCCAGCAGGGGACAGAACTACAATGAGCAGTTCTTC
CDR3: CASRGQNYNEQFF
size: .
J: TRBJ2-1
D: TRBD1
V: TRBV6-1

DNA: TGTGCCAGCAGCTTATACTTTACGAGCGGGGTAGAGACCCAGTACTTC
CDR3: CASSLYFTSGVETQYF
size: .
J: TRBJ2-5
D: TRBD2
V: TRBV7-2

DNA: TGTGCCATCAGTGAGTCCACGAGCGGGACCAACAATGAGCAGTTCTTC
CDR3: CAISESTSGTNNEQFF
size: .
J: TRBJ2-1
D: TRBD2
V: TRBV10-3

DNA: TGTGCCAGCAGCGAAGGGGGACAGGGGGCGCGAGCTTTCTTT
CDR3: CASSEGGQGARAFF
size: .
J: TRBJ1-1
D: TRBD1
V: TRBV7-9

DNA: TGCGCCAGCAGCCGAGGGGGGATTAGGTCCTACAATGAGCAGTTCTTC
CDR3: CASSRGGIRSYNEQFF
size: many
J: TRBJ2-1
D: .
V: TRBV4-1

DNA: TGCAGTGCAGTCAAGACAGGGGGTATCTGGTTCTTC
CDR3: CSAVKTGGIWFF
size: many
J: TRBJ2-1
D: TRBD1
V: TRBV20-1

DNA: TGTGCCAGCAGTTTCACCGGGAGAAGTGCTGAAGCTTTCTTT
CDR3: CASSFTGRSAEAFF
size: many
J: TRBJ1-1
D: .
V: TRBV12-3/TRBV12-4

DNA: TGTGCCAGCAGTCAACCAGTCTACGAGCAGTACTTC
CDR3: CASSQPVYEQYF
size: .
J: TRBJ2-7
D: .
V: TRBV6-4

DNA: TGTGCCAGCAGTGACGTGGGGGGGGACTACAATGAGCAGTTCTTC
CDR3: CASSDVGGDYNEQFF
size: .
J: TRBJ2-1
D: TRBD2
V: TRBV2

DNA: TGTGCCAGCAGTTACTCGGCAGGGGGCGACGAGCAGTACTTC
CDR3: CASSYSAGGDEQYF
size: few
J: TRBJ2-7
D: TRBD1
V: TRBV6-5

DNA: TGCAGTGCCCGAGGGGGCAGCGGGGGGGCCTACGAGCAGTACTTC
CDR3: CSARGGSGGAYEQYF
size: .
J: TRBJ2-7
D: TRBD2
V: TRBV20-1

DNA: TGTGCCAGCAGTGAAAGACGAACAAAAGAGACCCAGTACTTC
CDR3: CASSERRTKETQYF
size: .
J: TRBJ2-5
D: .
V: TRBV6-1

DNA: TGTGCCAGCAGCTTAGGGGTGGCGGAGACCCAGTACTTC
CDR3: CASSLGVAETQYF
size: many
J: TRBJ2-5
D: .
V: TRBV11-2

DNA: TGTGCCAGCAGCACCGACAGAGGGGGCTCCTACGAGCAGTACTTC
CDR3: CASSTDRGGSYEQYF
size: once
J: TRBJ2-7
D: .
V: TRBV7-8

DNA: TGTGCCAGTAGTATCCGGGACAGGGGTGGGAATCGCTACACCTTC
CDR3: CASSIRDRGGNRYTF
size: many
J: TRBJ1-2
D: TRBD1
V: TRBV19

DNA: TGTGCCAGCAGCCGGACAGGGGGCCACGAGCAGTACTTC
CDR3: CASSRTGGHEQYF
size: many
J: TRBJ2-7
D: TRBD1
V: TRBV3-1

DNA: TGCGCCAGCAGCTTGGTGCGGGGGGCGCAAGAGACCCAGTACTTC
CDR3: CASSLVRGAQETQYF
size: .
J: TRBJ2-5
D: TRBD2
V: TRBV5-1